This T cell receptor beta chain stems from a study of patients and donors after allogeneic stem cell transplantation. This clonotype was detected a few times. One entry per CDR3 protein, called by TCRdb with MiXCR from the RT-PCR reads. The table lists about 960,000 distinct CDR3 sequences, about 20% of them singletons, with around 6% in the top ten. V dropped 3 bases and J dropped 8 bases, with 22 bases sitting between them. This CDR3 has 15 amino acids. CDR1 is DFQATT and CDR2 is SNEGSKA in the germline V gene (reference sequence). The receptor comes from a human donor who was either an allogeneic HSCT recipient or a stem cell or donor lymphocyte infusion donor (not recorded which). It is not recorded whose cells these are; they may come from a transplant donor. The specimen sequenced was blood, either unsorted or a sorted T cell fraction (not recorded which). This sequence joins TRBV20-1 and TRBJ1-2; D remains unclear. The CDR3 loop reads CSASEDGLGVPGYTF. The CDR3 nucleotides are TGCAGTGCTAGTGAGGACGGGCTTGGGGTTCCGGGCTACACCTTC.